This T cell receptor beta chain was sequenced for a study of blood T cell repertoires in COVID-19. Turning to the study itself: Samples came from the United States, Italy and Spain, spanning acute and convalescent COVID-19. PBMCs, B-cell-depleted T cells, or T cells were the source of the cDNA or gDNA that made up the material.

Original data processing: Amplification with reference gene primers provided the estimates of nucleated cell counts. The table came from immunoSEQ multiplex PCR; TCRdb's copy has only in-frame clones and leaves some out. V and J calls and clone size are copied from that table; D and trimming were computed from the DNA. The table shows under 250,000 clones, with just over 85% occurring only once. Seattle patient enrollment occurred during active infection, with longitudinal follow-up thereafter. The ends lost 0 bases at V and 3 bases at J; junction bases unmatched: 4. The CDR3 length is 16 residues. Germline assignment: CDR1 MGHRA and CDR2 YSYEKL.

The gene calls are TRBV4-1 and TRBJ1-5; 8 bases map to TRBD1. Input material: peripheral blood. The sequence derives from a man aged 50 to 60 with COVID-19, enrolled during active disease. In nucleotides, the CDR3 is TGCGCCAGCAGCCAAGAGGTGGACAGGGTCAATCAGCCCCAGCATTTT. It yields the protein CASSQEVDRVNQPQHF.